This T cell receptor beta chain emerged from a study of naive and memory T cell subsets. Both TRBC1 and TRBC2 were covered by a beta constant-region primer of two equimolar oligonucleotides. A 12-nucleotide UMI and the SP2 primer were added to the cDNA 3' end by oligonucleotide ligation. TCRdb reanalysed the UMI-ligation and nested PCR reads using MiXCR and keeps one entry per CDR3 protein. The table has some 87,000 distinct CDR3 sequences, 5.5% to 8.5% seen once. Study-wide results and limits: In CD4 and CD8 cells, diversity dropped from naive through EMRA.

This clonotype was counted many times. Its target is not known. Four subsets defined by CD45RA and CD27 were sorted after CD3, CD4, CD8 and live/dead staining. This TCR was sampled from a human donor in good health. Sequenced: central memory CD4+ T cells from blood.

DNA of the CDR3: TGTGCCAGCAGCCAAGATCTAGGACACAGTTCCTCTGGAAACACCATATATTTT. This encodes CASSQDLGHSSSGNTIYF. V usage is TRBV4-2 and J usage is TRBJ1-3; tentatively, D is TRBD1 (5 bases). Deletions cut 0 bases from V and 0 bases from J, with 15 bases between. CDR3 length: 18 amino acids. The V gene's germline CDR1 is LGHNA and CDR2 YNFKEQ.